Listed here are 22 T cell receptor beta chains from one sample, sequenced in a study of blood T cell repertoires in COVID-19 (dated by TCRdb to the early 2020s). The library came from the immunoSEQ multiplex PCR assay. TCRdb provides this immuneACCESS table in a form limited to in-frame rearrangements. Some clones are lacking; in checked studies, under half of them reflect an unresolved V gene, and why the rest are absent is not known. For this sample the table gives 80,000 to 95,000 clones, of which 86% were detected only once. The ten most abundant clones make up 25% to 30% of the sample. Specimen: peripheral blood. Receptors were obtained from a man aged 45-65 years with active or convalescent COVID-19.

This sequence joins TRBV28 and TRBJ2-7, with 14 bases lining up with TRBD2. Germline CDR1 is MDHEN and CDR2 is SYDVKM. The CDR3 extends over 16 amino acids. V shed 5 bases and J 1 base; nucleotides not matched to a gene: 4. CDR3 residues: CASSTRTSGGSYEQYF. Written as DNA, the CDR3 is TGTGCCAGCAGTACCCGGACTAGCGGGGGGTCCTACGAGCAGTACTTC. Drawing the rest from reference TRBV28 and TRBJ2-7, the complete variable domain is DVKVTQSSRYLVKRTGEKVFLECVQDMDHENMFWYRQDPGLGLRLIYFSYDVKMKEKGDIPEGYSVSREKKERFSLILESASTNQTSMYLCASSTRTSGGSYEQYFGPGTRLTVT.

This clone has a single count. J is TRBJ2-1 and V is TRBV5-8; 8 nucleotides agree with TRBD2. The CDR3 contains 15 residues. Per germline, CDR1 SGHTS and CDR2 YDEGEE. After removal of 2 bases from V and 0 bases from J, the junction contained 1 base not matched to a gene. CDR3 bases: TGTGCCAGCAGCTTCGGGGGGGGCTCCTACAATGAGCAGTTCTTC. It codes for CASSFGGGSYNEQFF. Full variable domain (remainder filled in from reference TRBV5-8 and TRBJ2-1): EAGVTQSPTHLIKTRGQQATLRCSPISGHTSVYWYQQALGLGLQFLLWYDEGEERNRGNFPPRFSGRQFPNYSSELNVNALELEDSALYLCASSFGGGSYNEQFFGPGTRLTVL.

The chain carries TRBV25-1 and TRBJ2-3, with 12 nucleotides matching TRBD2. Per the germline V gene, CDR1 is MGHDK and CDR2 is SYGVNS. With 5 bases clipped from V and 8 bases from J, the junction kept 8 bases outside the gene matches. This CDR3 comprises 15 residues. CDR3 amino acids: CASSRTSGGPGTQYF. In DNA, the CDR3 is TGTGCCAGCAGTCGAACTAGCGGGGGGCCTGGTACGCAGTATTTT.

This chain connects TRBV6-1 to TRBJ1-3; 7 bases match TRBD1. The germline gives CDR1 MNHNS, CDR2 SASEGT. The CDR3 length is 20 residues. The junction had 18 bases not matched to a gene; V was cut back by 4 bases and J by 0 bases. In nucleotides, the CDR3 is TGTGCCAGCAGTGGGTTGACAGGGCCTCATTCGACACTCTCTGGAAACACCATATATTTT. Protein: CASSGLTGPHSTLSGNTIYF.

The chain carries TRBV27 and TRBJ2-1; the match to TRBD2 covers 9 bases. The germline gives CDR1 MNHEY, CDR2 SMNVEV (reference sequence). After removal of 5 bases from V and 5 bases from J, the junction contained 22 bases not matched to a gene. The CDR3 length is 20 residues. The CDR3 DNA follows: TGTGCCAGCAGTAAGAGGACAGGCCAACTCGGACTAGCGAGTAACAATGAGCAGTTCTTC. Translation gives CASSKRTGQLGLASNNEQFF.

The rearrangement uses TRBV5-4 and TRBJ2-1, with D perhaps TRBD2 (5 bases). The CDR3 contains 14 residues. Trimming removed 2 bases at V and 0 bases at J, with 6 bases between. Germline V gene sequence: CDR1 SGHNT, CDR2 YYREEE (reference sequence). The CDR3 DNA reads TGTGCCAGCAGCTTCCGGGACTCCTACAATGAGCAGTTCTTC. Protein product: CASSFRDSYNEQFF.

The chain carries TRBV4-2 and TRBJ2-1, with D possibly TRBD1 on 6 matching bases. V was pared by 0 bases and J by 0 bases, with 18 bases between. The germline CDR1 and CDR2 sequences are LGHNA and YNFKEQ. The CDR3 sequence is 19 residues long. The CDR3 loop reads CASSQDPQGYQSSYNEQFF. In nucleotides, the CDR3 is TGTGCCAGCAGCCAAGACCCCCAGGGGTACCAGAGCTCCTACAATGAGCAGTTCTTC.

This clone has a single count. The CDR3 sequence is CASSSRVLNQPQHF. In DNA, the CDR3 is TGTGCCAGCAGTTCCAGGGTTCTCAATCAGCCCCAGCATTTT. This chain connects TRBV6-5 to TRBJ1-5, with D possibly matching TRBD1 (5 bases). Germline V CDR1 and CDR2: MNHEY, SVGAGI. V lost 4 bases and J 3 bases, leaving 10 bases between the germline ends. The CDR3 extends over 14 amino acids.

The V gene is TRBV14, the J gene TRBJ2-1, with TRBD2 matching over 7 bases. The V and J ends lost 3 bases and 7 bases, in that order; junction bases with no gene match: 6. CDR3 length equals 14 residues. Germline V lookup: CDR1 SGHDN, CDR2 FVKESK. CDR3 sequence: CASSQVRGGNEQFF. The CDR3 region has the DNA TGTGCCAGCAGCCAGGTACGGGGAGGGAATGAGCAGTTCTTC. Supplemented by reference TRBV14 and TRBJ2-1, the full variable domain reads EAGVTQFPSHSVIEKGQTVTLRCDPISGHDNLYWYRRVMGKEIKFLLHFVKESKQDESGMPNNRFLAERTGGTYSTLKVQPAELEDSGVYFCASSQVRGGNEQFFGPGTRLTVL.

The chain's CDR3 is CASSLSVATNEKLFF. CDR3 nucleotides: TGTGCCAGCAGTTTATCCGTTGCAACTAATGAAAAACTGTTTTTT. This chain joins TRBV28 and TRBJ1-4; no reliable D call. The CDR3 spans 15 residues. Trimming removed 1 base at V and 0 bases at J, with 6 bases between. Germline loops: CDR1 MDHEN, CDR2 SYDVKM.

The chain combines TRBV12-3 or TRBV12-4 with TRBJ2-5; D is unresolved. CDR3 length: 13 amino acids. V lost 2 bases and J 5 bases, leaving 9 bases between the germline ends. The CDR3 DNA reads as TGTGCCAGCAGTTTATCGGTGAGGGAGACCCAGTACTTC. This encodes CASSLSVRETQYF.

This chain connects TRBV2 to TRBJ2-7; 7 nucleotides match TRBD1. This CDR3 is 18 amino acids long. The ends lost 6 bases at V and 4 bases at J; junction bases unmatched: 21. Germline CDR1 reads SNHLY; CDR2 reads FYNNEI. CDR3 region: CASRGPREKTGAGYEQYF. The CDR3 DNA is TGTGCCAGCAGGGGCCCCCGTGAGAAAACAGGGGCGGGTTACGAGCAGTACTTC.

CDR3 bases: TGTGCCAGCAGACTGGGACAGACCCCAGTCGGCTACACCTTC. Translating it yields CASRLGQTPVGYTF. V usage is TRBV28 and J usage is TRBJ1-2; 7 bases agree with TRBD1. Germline trimming cut 6 bases from V and 8 bases from J; bases unmatched to any gene: 12. CDR1 is MDHEN and CDR2 is SYDVKM in the germline V gene. The CDR3 covers 14 residues.

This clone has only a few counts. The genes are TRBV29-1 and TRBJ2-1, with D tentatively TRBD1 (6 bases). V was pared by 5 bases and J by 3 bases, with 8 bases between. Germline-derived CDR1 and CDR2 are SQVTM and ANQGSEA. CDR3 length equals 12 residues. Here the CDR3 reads CSVLDSYNEQFF. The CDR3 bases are TGCAGCGTTTTGGACAGCTACAATGAGCAGTTCTTC.

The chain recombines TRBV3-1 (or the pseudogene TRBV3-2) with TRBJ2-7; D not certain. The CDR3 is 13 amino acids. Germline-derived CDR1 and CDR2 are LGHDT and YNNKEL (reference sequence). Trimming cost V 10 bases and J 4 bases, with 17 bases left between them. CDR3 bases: TGTGCCACACAATCCGAGACTGGTTACGAGCAGTACTTC. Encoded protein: CATQSETGYEQYF.

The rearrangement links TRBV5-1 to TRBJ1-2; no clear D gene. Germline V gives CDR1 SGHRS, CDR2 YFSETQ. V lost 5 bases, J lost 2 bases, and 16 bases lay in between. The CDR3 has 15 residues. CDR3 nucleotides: TGCGCCAGCAGTATAGGAGCCGCGGGGAACTATGGCTACACCTTC. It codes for CASSIGAAGNYGYTF.

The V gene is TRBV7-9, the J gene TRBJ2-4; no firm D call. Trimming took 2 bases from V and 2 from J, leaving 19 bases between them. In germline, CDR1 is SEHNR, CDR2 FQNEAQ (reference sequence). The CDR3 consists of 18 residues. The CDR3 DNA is TGTGCCAGCAGCTTACCAGGCCGGCTACTTTCCTCCAAAAACATTCAGTACTTC. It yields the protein CASSLPGRLLSSKNIQYF.

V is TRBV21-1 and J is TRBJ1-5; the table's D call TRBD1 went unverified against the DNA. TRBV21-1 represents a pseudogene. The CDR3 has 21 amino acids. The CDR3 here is CASSKIVPERGRMTGNQPQHF. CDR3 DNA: TGTGCCAGCAGCAAAATAGTGCCGGAAAGGGGGCGGATGACGGGCAATCAGCCCCAGCATTTT.

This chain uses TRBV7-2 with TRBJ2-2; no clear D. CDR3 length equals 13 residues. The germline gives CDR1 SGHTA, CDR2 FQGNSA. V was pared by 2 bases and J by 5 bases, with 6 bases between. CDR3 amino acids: CASSLSRTGELFF. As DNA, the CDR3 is TGTGCCAGCAGCTTATCGCGGACCGGGGAGCTGTTTTTT.

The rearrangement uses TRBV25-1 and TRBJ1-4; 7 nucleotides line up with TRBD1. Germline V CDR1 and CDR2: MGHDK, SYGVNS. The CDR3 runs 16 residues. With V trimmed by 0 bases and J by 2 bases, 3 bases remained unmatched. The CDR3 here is CASSEYRTGTNEKLFF. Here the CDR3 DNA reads TGTGCCAGCAGTGAATACCGGACAGGTACTAATGAAAAACTGTTTTTT.

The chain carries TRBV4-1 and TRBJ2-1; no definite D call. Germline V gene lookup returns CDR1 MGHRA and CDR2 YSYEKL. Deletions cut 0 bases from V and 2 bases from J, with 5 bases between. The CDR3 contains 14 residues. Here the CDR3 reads CASSQDETYNEQFF. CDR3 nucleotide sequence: TGCGCCAGCAGCCAAGACGAGACCTACAATGAGCAGTTCTTC.

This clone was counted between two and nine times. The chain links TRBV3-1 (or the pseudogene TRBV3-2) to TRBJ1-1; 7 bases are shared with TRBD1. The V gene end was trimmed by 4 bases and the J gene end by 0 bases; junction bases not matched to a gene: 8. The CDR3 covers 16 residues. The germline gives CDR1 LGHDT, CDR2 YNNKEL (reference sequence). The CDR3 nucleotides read TGTGCCAGCAGCCCAAACTTACAGGGGATGAACACTGAAGCTTTCTTT. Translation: CASSPNLQGMNTEAFF.